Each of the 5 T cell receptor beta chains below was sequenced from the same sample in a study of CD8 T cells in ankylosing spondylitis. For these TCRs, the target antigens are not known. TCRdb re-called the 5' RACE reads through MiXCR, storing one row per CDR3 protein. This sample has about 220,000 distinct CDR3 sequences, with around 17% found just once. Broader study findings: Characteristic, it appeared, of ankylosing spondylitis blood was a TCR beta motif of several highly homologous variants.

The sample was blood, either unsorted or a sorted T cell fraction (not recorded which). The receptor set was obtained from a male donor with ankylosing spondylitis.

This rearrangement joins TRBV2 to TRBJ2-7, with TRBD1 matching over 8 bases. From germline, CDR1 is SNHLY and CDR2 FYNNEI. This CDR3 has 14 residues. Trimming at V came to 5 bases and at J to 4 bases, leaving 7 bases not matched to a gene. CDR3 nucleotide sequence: TGTGCCAGCAGTAACCGGGACAGGCTGTACGAGCAGTACTTC. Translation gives CASSNRDRLYEQYF.

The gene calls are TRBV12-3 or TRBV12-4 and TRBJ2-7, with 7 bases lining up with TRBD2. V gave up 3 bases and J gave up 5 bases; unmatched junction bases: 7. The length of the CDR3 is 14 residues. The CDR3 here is CASSFLAGVDEQYF. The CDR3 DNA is TGTGCCAGCAGTTTTTTAGCGGGTGTCGACGAGCAGTACTTC.

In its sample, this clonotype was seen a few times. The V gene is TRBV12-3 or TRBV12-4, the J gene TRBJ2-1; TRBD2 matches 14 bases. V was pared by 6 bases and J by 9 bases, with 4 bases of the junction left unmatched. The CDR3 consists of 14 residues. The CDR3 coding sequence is TGTGCCAGCAGCACCGGACTAGCGGGGGGTGAGCAGTTCTTC. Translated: CASSTGLAGGEQFF.

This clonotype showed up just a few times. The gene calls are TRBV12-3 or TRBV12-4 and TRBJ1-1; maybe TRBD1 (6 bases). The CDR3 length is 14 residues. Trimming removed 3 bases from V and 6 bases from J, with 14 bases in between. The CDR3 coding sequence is TGTGCCAGCAGTTTTGTGGGGGGCGAGGCTGAAGCTTTCTTT. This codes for CASSFVGGEAEAFF.

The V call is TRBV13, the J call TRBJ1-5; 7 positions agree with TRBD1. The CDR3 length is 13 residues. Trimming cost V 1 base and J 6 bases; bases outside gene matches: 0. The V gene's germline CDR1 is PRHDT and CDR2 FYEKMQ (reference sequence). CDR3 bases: TGTGCCAGCAGCTTAGAGGGGGCTCAGCCCCAGCATTTT. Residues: CASSLEGAQPQHF.